This entry lists 19 T cell receptor beta chains sequenced from one sample in a study of a mutant IDH1 vaccine in newly diagnosed glioma. Assay used: immunoSEQ multiplex PCR; TCRdb lists only in-frame clones, some missing. The sample records 35,000 to 40,000 clones, roughly 78% being singletons. Time point defined: baseline, week 1 (first vaccination visit). Treatment defined: pre-vaccination baseline after standard-of-care therapy. The sample in question was PBMCs, obtained from a glioma patient treated with radiotherapy, temozolomide or both. The receptors were sampled from a man between 40 and 49 years old with glioma. Some clones in this sample may be carry-over from other donors' samples.

V usage is TRBV19 and J usage is TRBJ1-1; no clear D gene. CDR3 length: 14 residues. Deletions cut 7 bases from V and 1 base from J, with 13 bases between. Germline V CDR1 and CDR2: LNHDA, SQIVND (reference sequence). Written as DNA, the CDR3 is TGTGCCAGTAAAAACGACACCCCGAACACTGAAGCTTTCTTT. Its protein product is CASKNDTPNTEAFF.

This chain uses TRBV7-9 with TRBJ1-2, with D perhaps matching TRBD1 (5 bases). This CDR3 is built from 16 residues. Germline V gives CDR1 SEHNR, CDR2 FQNEAQ (reference sequence). V shed 0 bases and J shed 8 bases, with 19 bases lying between them. The CDR3: CASSLASVEGRGGYTF. CDR3 DNA sequence: TGTGCCAGCAGCTTAGCGTCCGTCGAGGGTAGGGGCGGCTACACCTTC.

This chain connects TRBV7-6 to TRBJ2-1, with 9 bases aligning to TRBD1. Germline CDR1 reads SGHVS; CDR2 reads FNYEAQ. V trimming: 1 base; J trimming: 6 bases; junction bases outside the gene matches: 13. The CDR3 totals 18 residues. CDR3 nucleotides: TGTGCCAGCAGCTTAGTCCCTACCGGGACAGGGAGGGTCAATGAGCAGTTCTTC. Its protein product is CASSLVPTGTGRVNEQFF.

This sequence joins TRBV5-1 and TRBJ1-1; no definite D call. The CDR3 runs to 15 residues. V was clipped by 4 bases and J by 1 base, with 14 bases between them. Germline V lookup: CDR1 SGHRS, CDR2 YFSETQ. The CDR3 protein is CASSAPGNPNTEAFF. CDR3 bases: TGCGCCAGCAGCGCGCCGGGGAACCCGAACACTGAAGCTTTCTTT. Full variable domain (rest looked up from reference TRBV5-1 and TRBJ1-1): KAGVTQTPRYLIKTRGQQVTLSCSPISGHRSVSWYQQTPGQGLQFLFEYFSETQRNKGNFPGRFSGRQFSNSRSEMNVSTLELGDSALYLCASSAPGNPNTEAFFGQGTRLTVV.

The rearrangement links TRBV6-5 to TRBJ1-1; unclear D gene. This CDR3 contains 15 residues. The ends were cut back, 6 bases at V and 0 bases at J, with 14 bases in the middle. Germline V gene sequence: CDR1 MNHEY, CDR2 SVGAGI. The CDR3 spells CASSPDFFMNTEAFF. CDR3 sequence (DNA): TGTGCCAGCAGCCCGGACTTTTTCATGAACACTGAAGCTTTCTTT.

The chain joins TRBV7-9 to TRBJ2-7, with 7 bases that match TRBD2. J was trimmed by 3 bases and V by 1 base; bases with no gene match: 0. Looked up from germline, CDR1 is SEHNR and CDR2 is FQNEAQ (reference sequence). The CDR3 extends over 13 amino acids. The CDR3 DNA reads as TGTGCCAGCAGCTTAGGGGGGGGCTACGAGCAGTACTTC. Amino acid sequence: CASSLGGGYEQYF.

This chain uses TRBV4-1 with TRBJ1-4; D is perhaps TRBD1 (5 bases). V lost 0 bases and J 7 bases, leaving 9 bases between the germline ends. This CDR3 is 14 amino acids long. Germline CDR1 MGHRA, CDR2 YSYEKL. The CDR3 loop reads CASSQEPGSEKLFF. Written as DNA, the CDR3 is TGCGCCAGCAGCCAAGAACCAGGGAGTGAAAAACTGTTTTTT.

The chain carries TRBV15 and TRBJ2-7, with 8 nucleotides matching TRBD1. The CDR3 extends over 14 amino acids. Germline CDR1 reads LNHNV; CDR2 reads YYDKDF (reference sequence). The junction had 12 bases not matched to a gene; V was cut back by 5 bases and J by 9 bases. CDR3 bases: TGTGCCACCAGCCGACCCGGGACAGGAACTCGGCAGTACTTC. Protein product: CATSRPGTGTRQYF.

The V gene is TRBV6-1, the J gene TRBJ1-1, with 7 positions matching TRBD1. Germline V gene lookup returns CDR1 MNHNS and CDR2 SASEGT. V was pared by 3 bases and J by 1 base, with 8 bases of the junction left unmatched. The CDR3 runs to 16 residues. The CDR3 reads CASSELGGRGNTEAFF. CDR3 coding DNA: TGTGCCAGCAGTGAGCTAGGGGGCCGGGGGAACACTGAAGCTTTCTTT.

The chain employs TRBV11-2 and TRBJ2-5, with 8 bases aligning to TRBD1. Germline CDR1 is SGHAT and CDR2 is FQNNGV. The J segment lost 7 bases and the V segment lost 5 bases, leaving 9 bases of the junction unmatched. This CDR3 is 14 amino acids long. CDR3 nucleotide sequence: TGTGCCAGCAGCCCGCAGGGGGCGCTTGGGACCCAGTACTTC. As protein: CASSPQGALGTQYF.

This sequence joins TRBV5-6 and TRBJ2-2; 9 bases are shared with TRBD1. From germline, CDR1 is SGHDT and CDR2 YYEEEE. The junction had 10 bases not matched to a gene; V was cut back by 4 bases and J by 6 bases. CDR3 size: 16 residues. This chain's CDR3 is CASSKGQGVIAGELFF. The CDR3 DNA follows: TGTGCCAGCAGCAAGGGACAGGGAGTGATCGCCGGGGAGCTGTTTTTT.

The V call is TRBV7-9, the J call TRBJ1-2, with D uncertain. The CDR3 contains 12 residues. The V end lost 5 bases, the J end lost 3 bases, and 7 bases lay between the germline ends. The germline V gene encodes CDR1 SEHNR and CDR2 FQNEAQ (reference sequence). The CDR3 DNA follows: TGTGCCAGCAGCCTCTCCTACTATGGCTACACCTTC. This encodes CASSLSYYGYTF. Full variable domain (rest looked up from reference TRBV7-9 and TRBJ1-2): DTGVSQNPRHKITKRGQNVTFRCDPISEHNRLYWYRQTLGQGPEFLTYFQNEAQLEKSRLLSDRFSAERPKGSFSTLEIQRTEQGDSAMYLCASSLSYYGYTFGSGTRLTVV.

This clone has a handful of counts. The rearrangement links TRBV30 to TRBJ1-1; D gene uncertain. Germline V gene data show CDR1 as GTSNPN and CDR2 as SVGIG (reference sequence). V was shortened by 1 base and J by 5 bases, with 8 bases between the two germline ends. The CDR3 has 12 amino acids. This chain's CDR3 is CAWSGGPTEAFF. The CDR3 DNA follows: TGTGCCTGGAGTGGAGGCCCTACTGAAGCTTTCTTT.

The chain uses TRBV6-5 and TRBJ2-7; D possibly uses TRBD1 or TRBD2 (5 bases each). The CDR3 covers 14 residues. Germline CDR1 MNHEY, CDR2 SVGAGI. Trimming stripped 5 bases from V and 2 bases from J, with 13 bases between. CDR3 DNA: TGTGCCAGCAGTCCGGGACGACGGACCTACGAGCAGTACTTC. Translating it yields CASSPGRRTYEQYF.

This chain links TRBV29-1 with TRBJ2-1, with D unclear. Trimming took off 7 bases at V and 0 bases at J, with 10 bases between the two ends. Germline V gene lookup returns CDR1 SQVTM and CDR2 ANQGSEA. The CDR3 covers 13 residues. The CDR3 nucleotides read TGCAGCGGAACACAAAGCTCCTACAATGAGCAGTTCTTC. Encoded protein: CSGTQSSYNEQFF.

The chain links TRBV7-2 to TRBJ2-7; TRBD2 is a possible D gene (6 bases). The CDR3 spans 15 residues. The ends were cut back, 1 base at V and 0 bases at J, with 10 bases in the middle. Germline CDR1 and CDR2: SGHTA and FQGNSA. DNA of the CDR3: TGTGCCAGCAGCTTAGGTTCCGGGAGCTCCTACGAGCAGTACTTC. This translates into CASSLGSGSSYEQYF.

This clone was observed once. The V gene is TRBV15, the J gene TRBJ1-1, with unresolved D. CDR1 and CDR2 from the germline V gene are LNHNV and YYDKDF (reference sequence). The CDR3 is made up of 14 amino acids. Trimming left V 1 base short and J 1 base short, with 7 bases between. The CDR3 here is CATSRVRKNTEAFF. As DNA, the CDR3 is TGTGCCACCAGCAGAGTCCGAAAGAACACTGAAGCTTTCTTT.

V gene TRBV4-1 combines with J gene TRBJ2-1; D is uncertain. Looked up from germline, CDR1 is MGHRA and CDR2 is YSYEKL. V shed 0 bases and J shed 8 bases, with 14 bases lying between them. CDR3 length: 15 amino acids. Here the CDR3 DNA reads TGCGCCAGCAGCCAAGAGGCCCCCCCCCGACATGAGCAGTTCTTC. The encoded protein is CASSQEAPPRHEQFF.

The chain carries TRBV9 and TRBJ2-1; no clear D gene. Trimming took 0 bases from V and 2 from J, leaving 9 bases between them. This CDR3 has 15 residues. Germline assignment: CDR1 SGDLS and CDR2 YYNGEE. CDR3: CASSVGALTYNEQFF. Written as DNA, the CDR3 is TGTGCCAGCAGCGTAGGAGCCCTTACCTACAATGAGCAGTTCTTC.